Below are 3 T cell receptor beta chains sequenced from a single sample in a study of CXCR3-negative and CXCR3-positive naive CD8 T cells. Each TRB cDNA library was prepared by 5' RACE (with UMI labels). Reanalyzing the 5' RACE reads, TCRdb keeps one entry per CDR3 protein, without DNA. The table lists about 50,000 distinct CDR3 sequences. Their antigen targets remain unknown. General study points: Researchers report that CXCR3-positive naive cells carry more hydrophobic TRB CDR3s than CXCR3-negative naive cells.

The sample comprised naive CXCR3+ CD8+ T cells from blood. The subset denotes: CD45RO-CCR7+CD27+CD95- naive CD8+ T cells expressing CXCR3 (TNR3+). Receptor source: a human donor in good health. Some clones in this sample may be carry-over from other donors' samples.

The rearrangement links TRBV9 to TRBJ2-3. This CDR3 has 14 residues. Germline CDR1 and CDR2: SGDLS and YYNGEE. The CDR3 region is CASRAGLVPDTQYF.

V is TRBV11-2 and J is TRBJ2-1. Germline CDR1 is SGHAT and CDR2 is FQNNGV. CDR3 length: 14 residues. CDR3 sequence: CASRPTSAYNEQFF. The full variable domain, completed using reference TRBV11-2 and TRBJ2-1, is EAGVAQSPRYKIIEKRQSVAFWCNPISGHATLYWYQQILGQGPKLLIQFQNNGVVDDSQLPKDRFSAERLKGVDSTLKIQPAKLEDSAVYLCASRPTSAYNEQFFGPGTRLTVL.

This chain joins TRBV12-3 or TRBV12-4 and TRBJ1-1. The CDR3 sequence is 15 residues long. The CDR3 protein is CASSSPSEGNTEAFF.